This record looks at one TCR beta chain sequence and its context. This record belongs to a study of cytomegalovirus exposure and HLA in healthy donors. Germline V gene data show CDR1 as MNHEY and CDR2 as SVGAGI. The CDR3 spans 13 residues. The germline V and J ends were trimmed by 10 bases and 4 bases, with 13 bases remaining between them. It was with 60 Vbeta and 13 Jbeta primers that the PCR ran. Clones were sequenced by immunoSEQ multiplex PCR, and TCRdb holds only the in-frame ones, with some missing. The repertoire table contains just under 65,000 clones. The TCR comes from a boy between 10 and 17 years old in good health and CMV-seronegative. Sequencing input: PBMCs. V gene TRBV6-5 combines with J gene TRBJ2-2, with a possible D match to TRBD2 (6 bases). The CDR3 spells CATLAPATGELFF. CDR3 DNA: TGTGCCACCCTAGCGCCGGCCACCGGGGAGCTGTTTTTT.